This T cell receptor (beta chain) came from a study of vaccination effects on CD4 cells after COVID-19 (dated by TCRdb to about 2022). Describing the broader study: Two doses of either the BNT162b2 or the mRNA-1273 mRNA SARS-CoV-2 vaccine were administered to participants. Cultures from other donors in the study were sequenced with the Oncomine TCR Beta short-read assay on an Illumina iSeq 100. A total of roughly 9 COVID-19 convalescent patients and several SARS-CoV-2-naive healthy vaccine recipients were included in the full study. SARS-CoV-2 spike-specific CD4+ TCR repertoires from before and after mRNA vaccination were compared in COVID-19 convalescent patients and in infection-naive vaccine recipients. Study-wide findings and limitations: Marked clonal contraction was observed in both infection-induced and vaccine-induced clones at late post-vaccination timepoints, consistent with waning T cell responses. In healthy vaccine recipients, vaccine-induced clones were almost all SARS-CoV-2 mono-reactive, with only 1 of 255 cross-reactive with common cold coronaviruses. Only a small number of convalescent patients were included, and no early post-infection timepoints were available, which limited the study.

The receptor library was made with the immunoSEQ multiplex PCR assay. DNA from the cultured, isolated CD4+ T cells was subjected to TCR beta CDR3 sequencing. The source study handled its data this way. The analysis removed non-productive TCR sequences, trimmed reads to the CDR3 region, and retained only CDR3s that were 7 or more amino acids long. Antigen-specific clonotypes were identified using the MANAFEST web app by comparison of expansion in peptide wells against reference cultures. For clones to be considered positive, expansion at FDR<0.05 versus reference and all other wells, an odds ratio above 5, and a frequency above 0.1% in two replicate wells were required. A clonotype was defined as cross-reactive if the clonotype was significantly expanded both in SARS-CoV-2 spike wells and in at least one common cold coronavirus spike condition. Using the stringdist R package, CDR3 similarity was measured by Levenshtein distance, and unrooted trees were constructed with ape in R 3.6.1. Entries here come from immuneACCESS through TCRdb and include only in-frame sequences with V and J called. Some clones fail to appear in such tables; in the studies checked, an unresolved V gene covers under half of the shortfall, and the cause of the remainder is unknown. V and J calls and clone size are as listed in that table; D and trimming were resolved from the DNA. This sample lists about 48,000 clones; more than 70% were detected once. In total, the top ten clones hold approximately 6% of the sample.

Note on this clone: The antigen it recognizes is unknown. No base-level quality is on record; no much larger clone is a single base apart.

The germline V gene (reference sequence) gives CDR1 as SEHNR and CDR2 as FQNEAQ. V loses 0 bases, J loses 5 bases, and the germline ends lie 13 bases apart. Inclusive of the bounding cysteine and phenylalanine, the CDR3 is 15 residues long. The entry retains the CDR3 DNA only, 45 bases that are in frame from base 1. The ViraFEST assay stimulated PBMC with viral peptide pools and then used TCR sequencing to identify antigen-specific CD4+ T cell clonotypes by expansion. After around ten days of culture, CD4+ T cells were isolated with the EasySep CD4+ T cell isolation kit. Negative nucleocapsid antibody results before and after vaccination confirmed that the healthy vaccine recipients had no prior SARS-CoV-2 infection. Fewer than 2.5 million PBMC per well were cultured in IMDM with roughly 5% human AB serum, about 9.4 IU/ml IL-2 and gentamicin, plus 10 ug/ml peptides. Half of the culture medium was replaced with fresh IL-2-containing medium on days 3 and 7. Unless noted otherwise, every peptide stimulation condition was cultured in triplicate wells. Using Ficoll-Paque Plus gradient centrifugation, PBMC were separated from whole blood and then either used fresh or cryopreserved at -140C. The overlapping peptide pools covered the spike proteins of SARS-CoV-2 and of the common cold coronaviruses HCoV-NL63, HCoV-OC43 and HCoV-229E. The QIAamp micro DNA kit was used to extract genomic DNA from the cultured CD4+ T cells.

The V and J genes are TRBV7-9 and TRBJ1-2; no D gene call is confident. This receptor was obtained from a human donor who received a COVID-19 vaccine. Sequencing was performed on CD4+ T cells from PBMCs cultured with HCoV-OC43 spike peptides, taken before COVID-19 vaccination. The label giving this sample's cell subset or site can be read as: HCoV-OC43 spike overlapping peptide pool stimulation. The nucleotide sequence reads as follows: TGTGCCAGCAGCTTAGCGGCGTCCAATATTTATGGCTACACCTTC. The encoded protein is CASSLAASNIYGYTF. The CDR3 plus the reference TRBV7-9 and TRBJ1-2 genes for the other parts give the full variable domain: DTGVSQNPRHKITKRGQNVTFRCDPISEHNRLYWYRQTLGQGPEFLTYFQNEAQLEKSRLLSDRFSAERPKGSFSTLEIQRTEQGDSAMYLCASSLAASNIYGYTFGSGTRLTVV.